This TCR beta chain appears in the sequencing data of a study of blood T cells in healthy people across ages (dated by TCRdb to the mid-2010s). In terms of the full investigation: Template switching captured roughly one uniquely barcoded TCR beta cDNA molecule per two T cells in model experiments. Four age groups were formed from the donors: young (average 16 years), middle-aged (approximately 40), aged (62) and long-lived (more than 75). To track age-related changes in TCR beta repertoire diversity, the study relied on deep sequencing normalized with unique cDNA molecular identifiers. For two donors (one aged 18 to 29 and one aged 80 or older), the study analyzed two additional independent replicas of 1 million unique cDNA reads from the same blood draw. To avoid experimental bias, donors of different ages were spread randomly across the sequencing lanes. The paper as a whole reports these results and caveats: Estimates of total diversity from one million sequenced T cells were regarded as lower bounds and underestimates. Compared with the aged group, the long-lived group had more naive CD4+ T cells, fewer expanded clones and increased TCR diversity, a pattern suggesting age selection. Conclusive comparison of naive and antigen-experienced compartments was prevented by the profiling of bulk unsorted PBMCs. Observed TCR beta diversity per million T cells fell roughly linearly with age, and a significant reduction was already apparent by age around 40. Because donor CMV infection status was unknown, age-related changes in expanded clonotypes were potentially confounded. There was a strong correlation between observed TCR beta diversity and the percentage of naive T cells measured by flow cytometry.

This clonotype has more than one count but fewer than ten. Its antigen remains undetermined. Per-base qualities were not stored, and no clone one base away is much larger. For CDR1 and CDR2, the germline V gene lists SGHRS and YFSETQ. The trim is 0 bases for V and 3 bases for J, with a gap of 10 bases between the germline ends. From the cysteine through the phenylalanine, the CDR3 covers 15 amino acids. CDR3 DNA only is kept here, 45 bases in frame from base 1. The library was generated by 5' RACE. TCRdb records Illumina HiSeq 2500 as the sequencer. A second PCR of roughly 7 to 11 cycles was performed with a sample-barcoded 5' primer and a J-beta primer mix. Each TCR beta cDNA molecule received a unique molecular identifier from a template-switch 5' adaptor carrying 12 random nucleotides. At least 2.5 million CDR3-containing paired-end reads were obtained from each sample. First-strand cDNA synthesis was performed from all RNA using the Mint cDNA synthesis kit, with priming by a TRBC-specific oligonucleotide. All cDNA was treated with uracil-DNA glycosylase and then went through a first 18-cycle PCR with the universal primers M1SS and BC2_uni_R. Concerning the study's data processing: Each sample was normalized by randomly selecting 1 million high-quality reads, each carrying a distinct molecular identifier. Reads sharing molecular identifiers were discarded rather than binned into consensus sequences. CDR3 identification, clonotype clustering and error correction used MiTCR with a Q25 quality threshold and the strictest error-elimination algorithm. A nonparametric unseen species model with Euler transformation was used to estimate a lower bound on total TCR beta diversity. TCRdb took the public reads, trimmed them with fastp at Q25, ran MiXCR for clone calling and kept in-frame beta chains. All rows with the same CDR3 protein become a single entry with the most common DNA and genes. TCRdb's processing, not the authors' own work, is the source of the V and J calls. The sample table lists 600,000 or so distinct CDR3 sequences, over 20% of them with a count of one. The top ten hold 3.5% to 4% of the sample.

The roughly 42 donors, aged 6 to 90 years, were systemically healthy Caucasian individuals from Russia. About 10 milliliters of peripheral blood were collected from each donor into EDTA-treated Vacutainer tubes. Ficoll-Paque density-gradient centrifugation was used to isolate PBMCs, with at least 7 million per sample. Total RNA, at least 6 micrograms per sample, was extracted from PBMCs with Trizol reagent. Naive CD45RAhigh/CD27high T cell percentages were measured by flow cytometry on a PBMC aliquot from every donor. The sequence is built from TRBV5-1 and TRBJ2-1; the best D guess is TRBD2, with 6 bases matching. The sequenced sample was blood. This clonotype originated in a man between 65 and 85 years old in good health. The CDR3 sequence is CASSLDGTGYNEQFF. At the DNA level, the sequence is TGCGCCAGCAGCTTGGATGGGACTGGCTACAATGAGCAGTTCTTC. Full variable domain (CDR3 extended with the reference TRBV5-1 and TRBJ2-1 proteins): KAGVTQTPRYLIKTRGQQVTLSCSPISGHRSVSWYQQTPGQGLQFLFEYFSETQRNKGNFPGRFSGRQFSNSRSEMNVSTLELGDSALYLCASSLDGTGYNEQFFGPGTRLTVL.